The present T cell receptor (beta chain) was sequenced within a study of T cell responses to AZD1222 COVID-19 vaccine. The table came from immunoSEQ multiplex PCR; TCRdb's copy has only in-frame clones and leaves some out. The sample lists about 160,000 clones, more than 70% occurring once. Regarding this clone: What it binds is not known.

Per the germline V gene, CDR1 is MDHEN and CDR2 is SYDVKM. The germline V and J ends were trimmed by 7 bases and 5 bases, with 17 bases remaining between them. CDR3 length: 15 residues. Notes on the study in general: Recipients of AZD1222 seropositive at baseline numbered only 6 or 7.

The rearrangement uses TRBV28 and TRBJ1-4; D gene uncertain. The sequences come from peripheral blood, collected on day 0 of AZD1222 vaccination. This receptor was identified in an adult in good health. CDR3 amino acids: CASTPLRQENEKLFF. The CDR3 coding sequence is TGTGCCAGCACCCCCCTCCGGCAGGAGAATGAAAAACTGTTTTTT.